This TCR beta chain came from a study of metastatic and nonmetastatic thyroid tumors. By share of the sample, this clone is medium-sized. There are 14 residues in the CDR3. Germline assignment: CDR1 MDHEN and CDR2 SYDVKM. The trim removed 6 bases at V and 4 bases at J, leaving 5 bases unmatched. Patients were all untreated before their thyroid surgery. With MiXCR, TCRdb reprocessed the PCR reads. In the table there are 13,000 or so clones, approximately 30% of which are singletons. The sequenced sample consisted of tumor tissue. V and J are TRBV28 and TRBJ2-7; 11 bases line up with TRBD2. The TCR sequence derives from a female donor with papillary thyroid cancer or a benign thyroid nodule (not recorded which). Some clones in this sample may be carry-over from other donors' samples. The CDR3 nucleotides read TGTGCCAGCAGCTCGGGACTAGCGGTTTACGAGCAGTACTTC. Protein: CASSSGLAVYEQYF.